One and the same sample provided the 30 T cell receptor beta chains below, sequenced in a study of T cell responses to AZD1222 COVID-19 vaccine. The method was immunoSEQ multiplex PCR; TCRdb's version includes in-frame clones alone and lacks a portion of them. This repertoire shows roughly 180,000 clones, approximately 90% found once; its top ten account for 3% to 4%. The sample was peripheral blood, taken 28 days after the second AZD1222 dose. Every receptor here comes from an adult who received the AZD1222 COVID-19 vaccine.

In this sample, this clone turned up once. The rearrangement links TRBV9 to TRBJ1-4, with D perhaps matching TRBD1 (6 bases). This CDR3 spans 12 amino acids. V was trimmed by 5 bases and J by 8 bases, leaving 10 bases between them. Germline V lookup: CDR1 SGDLS, CDR2 YYNGEE. CDR3 residues: CASSQGPEKLFF. In nucleotides, the CDR3 is TGTGCCAGCAGTCAGGGGCCCGAAAAACTGTTTTTT.

V and J are TRBV3-1 (or the pseudogene TRBV3-2) and TRBJ2-3; possible D gene TRBD1, 6 bases. CDR1 is LGHDT and CDR2 is YNNKEL in the germline V gene (reference sequence). The CDR3 spans 15 residues. Between the trimmed V and J ends, which lost 1 base and 0 bases, there was a span of 8 bases. Here the CDR3 DNA reads TGTGCCAGCAGCCAAGGGGACATAAGCACAGATACGCAGTATTTT. Translated: CASSQGDISTDTQYF.

The chain employs TRBV9 and TRBJ2-7; D call uncertain. V lost 0 bases and J lost 3, with 10 bases in between. In germline, CDR1 is SGDLS, CDR2 YYNGEE. This CDR3 is 14 amino acids long. DNA for the CDR3: TGTGCCAGCAGCGTAGGCGGTCCGAACTACGAGCAGTACTTC. It translates to CASSVGGPNYEQYF.

The chain combines TRBV28 with TRBJ1-2; 7 bases line up with TRBD1. The CDR3 spans 12 residues. Germline values: CDR1 MDHEN, CDR2 SYDVKM. V lost 9 bases, J lost 8 bases, and 9 bases stayed unmatched. CDR3: CASNQGGFGYTF. The CDR3 DNA sequence: TGTGCCAGTAACCAAGGGGGCTTCGGCTACACCTTC.

V gene TRBV27 combines with J gene TRBJ1-6; 8 bases fit TRBD1. V shed 4 bases and J 9 bases; nucleotides not matched to a gene: 11. The germline V gene encodes CDR1 MNHEY and CDR2 SMNVEV (reference sequence). CDR3 length: 16 amino acids. This CDR3 is CASSYATGQGGSPLHF. The CDR3 DNA follows: TGTGCCAGCAGTTACGCTACCGGACAGGGCGGTTCACCCCTCCACTTT.

V gene TRBV28 combines with J gene TRBJ2-3; D is ambiguous. The CDR3 sequence is 16 residues long. Germline CDR1 reads MDHEN; CDR2 reads SYDVKM. The V end was cut by 6 bases, the J end by 0 bases, with 16 bases between. DNA for the CDR3: TGTGCCAGCAGGCCCTCCAGGTCATCTAGCACAGATACGCAGTATTTT. It is translated as CASRPSRSSSTDTQYF.

This clone was seen just once. The chain links TRBV14 to TRBJ1-1, with no clear D. This CDR3 contains 14 residues. V dropped 2 bases and J dropped 0 bases, with 7 bases sitting between them. The germline V gene has CDR1 SGHDN and CDR2 FVKESK. The CDR3 sequence: CASSQKVLNTEAFF. The CDR3 coding sequence is TGTGCCAGCAGCCAAAAGGTACTGAACACTGAAGCTTTCTTT.

This clone was observed a few times. V usage is TRBV9 and J usage is TRBJ2-1; 10 nucleotides line up with TRBD2. There are 21 residues in the CDR3. Germline CDR1 and CDR2: SGDLS and YYNGEE. Trimming removed 0 bases from V and 0 bases from J; junction bases left unmatched: 15. CDR3: CASSVGGASGSSGHSYNEQFF. CDR3 DNA: TGTGCCAGCAGCGTAGGAGGAGCTAGCGGGAGCTCAGGACACTCCTACAATGAGCAGTTCTTC.

In DNA, the CDR3 is TGTGCCAGCACGGTCAGGGGGAACACTGAAGCTTTCTTT. This gives the protein CASTVRGNTEAFF. The rearrangement uses TRBV2 and TRBJ1-1; possible D gene TRBD1, 6 bases. V was cut by 7 bases and J by 1 base, with 10 bases left in between. The CDR3 runs 13 residues. Per the germline V gene, CDR1 is SNHLY and CDR2 is FYNNEI.

The genes are TRBV6-1 and TRBJ2-7, with D possibly called TRBD1 or TRBD2 (5 bases each). V was cut by 2 bases and J by 2 bases, with 7 bases left in between. Germline V gene sequence: CDR1 MNHNS, CDR2 SASEGT. The CDR3 runs to 13 residues. The chain's CDR3 is CASSERGAYEQYF. The CDR3 DNA follows: TGTGCCAGCAGTGAAAGGGGAGCCTACGAGCAGTACTTC.

The V gene is TRBV6-6, the J gene TRBJ2-5; 8 bases fit TRBD2. Germline lookup yields CDR1 MNHNY and CDR2 SVGAGI (reference sequence). The junction had 4 bases not matched to a gene; V was cut back by 2 bases and J by 5 bases. The CDR3 consists of 14 residues. The CDR3 DNA reads as TGTGCCAGCAGTTACCCGGGAGGGCGGGAGACCCAGTACTTC. It encodes CASSYPGGRETQYF.

The chain couples TRBV5-5 to TRBJ2-7; D is unresolved. Germline CDR1 and CDR2: SGHKS and YYEKEE (reference sequence). The CDR3 length is 13 residues. V lost 0 bases, J lost 2 bases, and 6 bases lay in between. CDR3 nucleotides: TGTGCCAGCAGCTTGGTTCCGCCCTACGAGCAGTACTTC. This codes for CASSLVPPYEQYF.

This clone showed up just a few times. The CDR3 bases are TGTGCCACCAGTGATTATGAGGCCCAGTACTTC. Protein product: CATSDYEAQYF. This chain connects TRBV24-1 to TRBJ2-5; D is uncertain. V shed 2 bases and J shed 9 bases, with 6 bases lying between them. Germline V gene lookup returns CDR1 KGHDR and CDR2 SFDVKD. The CDR3 contains 11 residues.

The CDR3: CASSLGQETQYF. In nucleotides, the CDR3 is TGTGCCAGCAGCTTAGGCCAAGAGACCCAGTACTTC. The rearrangement links TRBV11-2 to TRBJ2-5; D uncertain. Germline V gene lookup returns CDR1 SGHAT and CDR2 FQNNGV. The CDR3 contains 12 residues. V lost 1 base, J lost 1 base, and 1 base lay in between.

This chain joins TRBV7-2 and TRBJ1-2; no reliable D call. This CDR3 comprises 18 residues. The V end lost 5 bases, the J end lost 0 bases, and 22 bases lay between the germline ends. Per the germline V gene, CDR1 is SGHTA and CDR2 is FQGNSA. The CDR3 sequence: CASSAQPGRLSANYGYTF. The CDR3 DNA follows: TGTGCCAGCAGCGCTCAACCGGGCCGGCTATCAGCTAACTATGGCTACACCTTC.

The gene calls are TRBV19 and TRBJ1-5, with D unclear. The CDR3 has 15 residues. V was shortened by 6 bases and J by 6 bases, with 18 bases between the two germline ends. From germline, CDR1 is LNHDA and CDR2 SQIVND (reference sequence). The CDR3: CASSLERTSGQPQHF. CDR3 nucleotides: TGTGCCAGTAGCCTCGAAAGGACCTCGGGTCAGCCCCAGCATTTT. Looking up the rest from reference TRBV19 and TRBJ1-5 gives the full variable domain: DGGITQSPKYLFRKEGQNVTLSCEQNLNHDAMYWYRQDPGQGLRLIYYSQIVNDFQKGDIAEGYSVSREKKESFPLTVTSAQKNPTAFYLCASSLERTSGQPQHFGDGTRLSIL.

The J gene is TRBJ2-1, the V gene TRBV5-8; 8 nucleotides agree with TRBD2. CDR3 length equals 15 residues. Germline trimming cut 4 bases from V and 9 bases from J; bases unmatched to any gene: 12. Germline lookup yields CDR1 SGHTS and CDR2 YDEGEE. The CDR3 sequence: CASSPQRGSGSEQFF. CDR3 in DNA: TGTGCCAGCAGCCCTCAGCGGGGGAGCGGCAGTGAGCAGTTCTTC.

This clone was seen a handful of times. The chain couples TRBV4-1 to TRBJ2-1; possibly TRBD1 for D (6 bases). Trimming cost V 4 bases and J 6 bases, with 22 bases left between them. Germline V lookup: CDR1 MGHRA, CDR2 YSYEKL. This CDR3 has 17 residues. CDR3: CASSPYTLRDKGNEQFF. CDR3 sequence (DNA): TGCGCCAGCAGCCCGTACACGCTCCGGGACAAAGGCAATGAGCAGTTCTTC.

This rearrangement joins TRBV4-2 to TRBJ2-7, with D tentatively TRBD2 (6 bases). In germline, CDR1 is LGHNA, CDR2 YNFKEQ. The CDR3 is 16 residues long. V was trimmed by 3 bases and J by 6 bases, leaving 21 bases between them. The chain's CDR3 is CASSQTAGPSNIEQYF. Here the CDR3 DNA reads TGTGCCAGCAGCCAGACTGCGGGGCCGTCAAACATCGAGCAGTACTTC.

This clone was counted a few times. The chain uses TRBV18 and TRBJ1-2; D unclear. This CDR3 contains 13 residues. Looked up from germline, CDR1 is KGHSH and CDR2 is LQKENI. V was pared by 8 bases and J by 2 bases, with 12 bases between. The CDR3 coding sequence is TGTGCCAGCGCGCCGGGAGAGAACTATGGCTACACCTTC. Protein: CASAPGENYGYTF.

This chain links TRBV7-2 with TRBJ1-2; D might be TRBD1 (5 bases). The CDR3 totals 13 residues. CDR1 and CDR2 from the germline V gene are SGHTA and FQGNSA. V was clipped by 0 bases and J by 7 bases, with 9 bases between them. In DNA, the CDR3 is TGTGCCAGCAGCTTAGCGCCGGGGGTTGGCTACACCTTC. This codes for CASSLAPGVGYTF.

The gene calls are TRBV11-2 and TRBJ2-4; D remains unclear. Germline lookup yields CDR1 SGHAT and CDR2 FQNNGV. The CDR3 sequence is 13 residues long. V lost 5 bases to trimming and J lost 0 bases, with 5 bases between them. Here the CDR3 DNA reads TGTGCCAGCAGCCGCATAGCCAAAAACATTCAGTACTTC. Translated, it gives CASSRIAKNIQYF. Full variable domain (outside the CDR3, taken from reference TRBV11-2 and TRBJ2-4): EAGVAQSPRYKIIEKRQSVAFWCNPISGHATLYWYQQILGQGPKLLIQFQNNGVVDDSQLPKDRFSAERLKGVDSTLKIQPAKLEDSAVYLCASSRIAKNIQYFGAGTRLSVL.

The genes are TRBV7-2 and TRBJ2-7; D might be TRBD2 (5 bases). This CDR3 is 16 amino acids long. With 3 bases removed from V and 6 bases from J, the gap between germline ends came to 21 bases. The germline gives CDR1 SGHTA, CDR2 FQGNSA. CDR3 protein: CASSLTRLPTTFEQYF. In nucleotides, the CDR3 is TGTGCCAGCAGCTTGACCAGACTACCGACTACGTTCGAGCAGTACTTC.

This chain joins TRBV7-9 and TRBJ1-2; D possibly corresponds to TRBD1 (5 bases). Germline loops: CDR1 SEHNR, CDR2 FQNEAQ (reference sequence). V gave up 3 bases and J gave up 5 bases, with 7 bases separating them. The length of the CDR3 is 12 residues. As DNA, the CDR3 is TGTGCCAGCAGCTTGTCAGGGTATGGCTACACCTTC. Translation: CASSLSGYGYTF. Looking up the rest from reference TRBV7-9 and TRBJ1-2 gives the full variable domain: DTGVSQNPRHKITKRGQNVTFRCDPISEHNRLYWYRQTLGQGPEFLTYFQNEAQLEKSRLLSDRFSAERPKGSFSTLEIQRTEQGDSAMYLCASSLSGYGYTFGSGTRLTVV.

This clone has just one count. This chain uses TRBV7-9 with TRBJ1-6; no definite D call. The CDR3 runs 12 residues. Per germline, CDR1 SEHNR and CDR2 FQNEAQ (reference sequence). Trimming removed 1 base from V and 7 bases from J, with 2 bases in between. CDR3 sequence: CASSLENSPLHF. The CDR3 DNA reads as TGTGCCAGCAGCTTAGAGAATTCACCCCTCCACTTT.

This chain joins TRBV6-6 and TRBJ2-7; D is uncertain. The germline V and J ends were trimmed by 4 bases and 6 bases, with 7 bases remaining between them. CDR3 length: 11 residues. From germline, CDR1 is MNHNY and CDR2 SVGAGI (reference sequence). CDR3 DNA sequence: TGTGCCAGCAGTTCTGCTGGCGAGCAGTACTTC. It yields the protein CASSSAGEQYF.

This chain connects TRBV28 to TRBJ2-7; 9 positions match TRBD1. Germline lookup yields CDR1 MDHEN and CDR2 SYDVKM. The CDR3 consists of 13 residues. The V segment lost 6 bases and the J segment 7 bases; nucleotides outside the gene matches: 7. The CDR3 spells CASRQGALREQYF. CDR3 DNA sequence: TGTGCCAGCAGACAGGGGGCGCTTCGGGAGCAGTACTTC.

The gene calls are TRBV6-5 and TRBJ1-2; TRBD1 agrees at 12 bases. The CDR3 is 14 amino acids. Germline V lookup: CDR1 MNHEY, CDR2 SVGAGI. J was trimmed by 7 bases and V by 7 bases; bases with no gene match: 7. For the CDR3, the DNA is TGTGCCAGCAATGGGGACAGGGGGCTCGGTGGCTACACCTTC. It translates to CASNGDRGLGGYTF.

The chain recombines TRBV5-1 with TRBJ1-1; the D is unclear. The CDR3 extends over 14 amino acids. Germline V gene data show CDR1 as SGHRS and CDR2 as YFSETQ. V lost 4 bases to trimming and J lost 5 bases, with 15 bases between them. In DNA form, the CDR3 reads TGCGCCAGCAGCCTCGAGAGAGGATGGACTGAAGCTTTCTTT. Protein product: CASSLERGWTEAFF. The variable domain in full, with the rest retrieved from reference TRBV5-1 and TRBJ1-1, is KAGVTQTPRYLIKTRGQQVTLSCSPISGHRSVSWYQQTPGQGLQFLFEYFSETQRNKGNFPGRFSGRQFSNSRSEMNVSTLELGDSALYLCASSLERGWTEAFFGQGTRLTVV.

This sequence joins TRBV21-1 and TRBJ2-1; the table gives TRBD1 as D, unverified against the DNA. TRBV21-1 is labeled a pseudogene. The CDR3 loop spans 18 amino acids. The CDR3 DNA follows: TGTGCCAGCAGCAAGGCGTACCCCCCCCGACAGGGGGCCGATGAGCAGTTCTTC. Residues: CASSKAYPPRQGADEQFF.